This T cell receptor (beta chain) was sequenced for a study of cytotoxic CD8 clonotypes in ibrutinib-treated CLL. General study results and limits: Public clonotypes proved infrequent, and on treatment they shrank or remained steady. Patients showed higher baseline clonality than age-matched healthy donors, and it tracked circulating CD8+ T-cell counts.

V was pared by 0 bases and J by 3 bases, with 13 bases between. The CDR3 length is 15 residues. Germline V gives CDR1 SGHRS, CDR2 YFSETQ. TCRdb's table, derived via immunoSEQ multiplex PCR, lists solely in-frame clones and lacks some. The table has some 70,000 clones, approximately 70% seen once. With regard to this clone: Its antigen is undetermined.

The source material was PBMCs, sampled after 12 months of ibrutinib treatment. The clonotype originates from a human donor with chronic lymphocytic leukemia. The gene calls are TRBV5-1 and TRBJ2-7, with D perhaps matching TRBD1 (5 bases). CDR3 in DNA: TGCGCCAGCAGCTTGGGGGGCCAAGGGAACTACGAGCAGTACTTC. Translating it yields CASSLGGQGNYEQYF. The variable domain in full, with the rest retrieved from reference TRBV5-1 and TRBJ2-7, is KAGVTQTPRYLIKTRGQQVTLSCSPISGHRSVSWYQQTPGQGLQFLFEYFSETQRNKGNFPGRFSGRQFSNSRSEMNVSTLELGDSALYLCASSLGGQGNYEQYFGPGTRLTVT.